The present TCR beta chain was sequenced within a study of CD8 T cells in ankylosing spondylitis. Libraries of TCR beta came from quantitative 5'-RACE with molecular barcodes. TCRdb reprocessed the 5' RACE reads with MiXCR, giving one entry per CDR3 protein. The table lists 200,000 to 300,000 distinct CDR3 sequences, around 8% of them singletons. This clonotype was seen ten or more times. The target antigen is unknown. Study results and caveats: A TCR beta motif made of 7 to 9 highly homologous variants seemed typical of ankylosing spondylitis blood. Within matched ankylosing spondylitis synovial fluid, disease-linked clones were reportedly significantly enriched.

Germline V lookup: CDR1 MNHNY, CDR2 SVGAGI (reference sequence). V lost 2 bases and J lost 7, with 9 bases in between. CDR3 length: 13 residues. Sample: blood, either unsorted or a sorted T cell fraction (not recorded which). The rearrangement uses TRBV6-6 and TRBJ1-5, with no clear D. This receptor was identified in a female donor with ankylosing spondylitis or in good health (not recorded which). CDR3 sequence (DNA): TGTGCCAGCAGTTACGCGGGAGGGCAGCCCCAGCATTTT. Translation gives CASSYAGGQPQHF.